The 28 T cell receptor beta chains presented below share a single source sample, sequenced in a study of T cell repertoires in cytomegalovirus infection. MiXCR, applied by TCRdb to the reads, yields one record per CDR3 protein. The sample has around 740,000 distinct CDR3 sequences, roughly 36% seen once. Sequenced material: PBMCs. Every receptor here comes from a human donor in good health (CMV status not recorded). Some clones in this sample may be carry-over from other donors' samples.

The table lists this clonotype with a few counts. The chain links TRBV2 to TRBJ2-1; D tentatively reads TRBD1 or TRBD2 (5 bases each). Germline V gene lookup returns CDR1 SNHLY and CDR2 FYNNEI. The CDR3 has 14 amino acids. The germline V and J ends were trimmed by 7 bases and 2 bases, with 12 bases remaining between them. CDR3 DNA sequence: TGTGCCAGCAATAACGGGGCGACCTACAATGAGCAGTTCTTC. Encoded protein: CASNNGATYNEQFF.

The CDR3 nucleotides read TGTGCCAGCAGTTCGGTATTTCTATATGGCTACACCTTC. It yields the protein CASSSVFLYGYTF. The rearrangement links TRBV28 to TRBJ1-2; D not resolved. CDR1 and CDR2 (germline): MDHEN, SYDVKM. V was pared by 4 bases and J by 5 bases, with 11 bases between. The CDR3 extends over 13 amino acids.

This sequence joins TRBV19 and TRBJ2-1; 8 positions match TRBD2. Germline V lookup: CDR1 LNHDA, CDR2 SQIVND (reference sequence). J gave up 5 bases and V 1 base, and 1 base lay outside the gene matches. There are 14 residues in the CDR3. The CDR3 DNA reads TGTGCCAGTAGTATAGCGGGAGGGCACAATGAGCAGTTCTTC. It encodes CASSIAGGHNEQFF.

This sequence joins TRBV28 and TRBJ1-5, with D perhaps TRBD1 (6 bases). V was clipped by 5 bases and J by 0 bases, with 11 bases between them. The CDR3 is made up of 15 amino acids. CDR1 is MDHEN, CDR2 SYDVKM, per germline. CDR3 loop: CASSLGQSSNQPQHF. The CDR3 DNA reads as TGTGCCAGCAGTCTAGGACAGAGTAGCAATCAGCCCCAGCATTTT. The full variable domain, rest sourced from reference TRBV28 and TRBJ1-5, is DVKVTQSSRYLVKRTGEKVFLECVQDMDHENMFWYRQDPGLGLRLIYFSYDVKMKEKGDIPEGYSVSREKKERFSLILESASTNQTSMYLCASSLGQSSNQPQHFGDGTRLSIL.

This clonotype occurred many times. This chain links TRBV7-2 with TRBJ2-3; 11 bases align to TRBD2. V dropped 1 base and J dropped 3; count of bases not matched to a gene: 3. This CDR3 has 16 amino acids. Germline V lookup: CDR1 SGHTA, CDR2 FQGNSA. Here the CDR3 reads CASSLVAGGGTDTQYF. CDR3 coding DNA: TGTGCCAGCAGCTTAGTAGCGGGAGGGGGGACAGATACGCAGTATTTT.

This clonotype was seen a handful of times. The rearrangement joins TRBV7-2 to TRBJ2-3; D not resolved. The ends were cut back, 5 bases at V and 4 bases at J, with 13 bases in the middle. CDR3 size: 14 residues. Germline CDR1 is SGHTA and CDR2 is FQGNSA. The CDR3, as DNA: TGTGCCAGCAGCATCATTCGTTCGGCAGATACGCAGTATTTT. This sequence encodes CASSIIRSADTQYF. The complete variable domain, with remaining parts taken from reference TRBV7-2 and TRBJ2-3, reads GAGVSQSPSNKVTEKGKDVELRCDPISGHTALYWYRQSLGQGLEFLIYFQGNSAPDKSGLPSDRFSAERTGGSVSTLTIQRTQQEDSAVYLCASSIIRSADTQYFGPGTRLTVL.

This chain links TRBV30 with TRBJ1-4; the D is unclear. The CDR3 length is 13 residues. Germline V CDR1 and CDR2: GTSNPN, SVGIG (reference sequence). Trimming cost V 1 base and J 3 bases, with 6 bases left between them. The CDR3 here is CAWSGSANEKLFF. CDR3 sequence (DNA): TGTGCCTGGAGTGGGTCTGCTAATGAAAAACTGTTTTTT.

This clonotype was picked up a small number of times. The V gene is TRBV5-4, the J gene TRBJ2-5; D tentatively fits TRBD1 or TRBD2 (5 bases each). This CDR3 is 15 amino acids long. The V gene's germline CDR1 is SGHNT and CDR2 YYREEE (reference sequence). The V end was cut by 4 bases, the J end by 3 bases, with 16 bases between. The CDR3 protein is CASSPGLRGEETQYF. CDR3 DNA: TGTGCCAGCAGCCCGGGGTTAAGGGGAGAAGAGACCCAGTACTTC.

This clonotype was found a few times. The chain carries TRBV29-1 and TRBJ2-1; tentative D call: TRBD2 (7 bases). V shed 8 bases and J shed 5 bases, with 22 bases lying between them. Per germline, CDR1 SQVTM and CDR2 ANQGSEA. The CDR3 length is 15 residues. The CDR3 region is CSFTRGGARDNEQFF. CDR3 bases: TGCAGCTTCACCAGGGGAGGGGCAAGGGACAATGAGCAGTTCTTC.

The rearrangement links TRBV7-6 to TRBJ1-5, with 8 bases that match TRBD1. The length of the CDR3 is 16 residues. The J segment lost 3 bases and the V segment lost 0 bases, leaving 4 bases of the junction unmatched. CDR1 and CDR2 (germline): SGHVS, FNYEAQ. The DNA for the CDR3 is TGTGCCAGCAGCTTAGCGGGGACAGGAATCAATCAGCCCCAGCATTTT. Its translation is CASSLAGTGINQPQHF.

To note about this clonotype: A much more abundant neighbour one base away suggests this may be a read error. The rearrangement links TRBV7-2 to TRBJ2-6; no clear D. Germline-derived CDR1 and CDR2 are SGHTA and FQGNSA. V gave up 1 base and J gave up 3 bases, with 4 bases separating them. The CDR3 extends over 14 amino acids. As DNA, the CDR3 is TGTGCCAGCAGCTTAGAGCATGGGGCCAACGTCCTGACTTTC. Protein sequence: CASSLEHGANVLTF.

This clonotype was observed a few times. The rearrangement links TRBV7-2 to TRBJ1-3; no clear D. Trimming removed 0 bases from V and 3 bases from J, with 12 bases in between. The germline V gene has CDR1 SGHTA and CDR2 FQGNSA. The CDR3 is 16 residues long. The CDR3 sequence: CASSLARGQVGNTIYF. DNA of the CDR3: TGTGCCAGCAGCTTAGCAAGAGGGCAGGTTGGAAACACCATATATTTT.

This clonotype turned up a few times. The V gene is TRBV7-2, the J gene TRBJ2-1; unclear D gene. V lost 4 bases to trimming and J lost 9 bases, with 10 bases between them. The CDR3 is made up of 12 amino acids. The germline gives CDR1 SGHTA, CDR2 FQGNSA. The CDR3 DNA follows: TGTGCCAGCAGCTCGACTCGCCGTGAGCAGTTCTTC. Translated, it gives CASSSTRREQFF.

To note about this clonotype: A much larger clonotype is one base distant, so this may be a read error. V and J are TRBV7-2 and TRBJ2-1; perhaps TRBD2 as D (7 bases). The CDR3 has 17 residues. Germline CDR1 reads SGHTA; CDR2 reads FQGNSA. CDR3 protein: CASSLAMAGAPYNEQLF. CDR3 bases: TGTGCCAGCAGCTTAGCAATGGCGGGGGCACCCTACAATGAGCAGTTATTC.

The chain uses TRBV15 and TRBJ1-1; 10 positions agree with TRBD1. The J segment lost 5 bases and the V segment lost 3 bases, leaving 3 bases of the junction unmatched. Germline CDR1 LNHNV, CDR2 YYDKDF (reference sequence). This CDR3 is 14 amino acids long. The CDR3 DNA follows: TGTGCCACCAGCAGGGGGGACAGGGGAACTGAAGCTTTCTTT. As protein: CATSRGDRGTEAFF.

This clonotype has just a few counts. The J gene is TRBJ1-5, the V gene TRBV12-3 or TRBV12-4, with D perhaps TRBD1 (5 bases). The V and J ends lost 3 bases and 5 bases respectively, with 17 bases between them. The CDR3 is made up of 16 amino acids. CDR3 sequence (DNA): TGTGCCAGCAGTTTCGCGATGAGGCAGGGCCATCAGCCCCAGCATTTT. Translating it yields CASSFAMRQGHQPQHF.

The CDR3 protein is CASSISGTPYEQYF. The CDR3 DNA follows: TGTGCCAGTAGTATCTCTGGGACACCCTACGAGCAGTACTTC. The chain employs TRBV19 and TRBJ2-7, with D possibly TRBD1 on 6 matching bases. The CDR3 consists of 14 residues. V gave up 3 bases and J gave up 2 bases, with 11 bases separating them. Germline CDR1 is LNHDA and CDR2 is SQIVND (reference sequence).

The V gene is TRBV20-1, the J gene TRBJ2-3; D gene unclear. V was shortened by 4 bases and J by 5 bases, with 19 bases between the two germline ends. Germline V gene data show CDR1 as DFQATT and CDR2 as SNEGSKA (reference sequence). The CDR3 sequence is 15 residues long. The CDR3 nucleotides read TGCAGTGCTACGCTTTTTAGAGAAATGGGAGATACGCAGTATTTT. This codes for CSATLFREMGDTQYF.

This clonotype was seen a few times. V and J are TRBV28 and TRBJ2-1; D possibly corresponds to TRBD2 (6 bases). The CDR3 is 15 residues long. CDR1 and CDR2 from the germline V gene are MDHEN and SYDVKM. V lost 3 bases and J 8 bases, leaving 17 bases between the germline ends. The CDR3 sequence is CASSFGLAREDEQFF. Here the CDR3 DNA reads TGTGCCAGCAGTTTTGGGCTAGCCAGGGAGGATGAGCAGTTCTTC.

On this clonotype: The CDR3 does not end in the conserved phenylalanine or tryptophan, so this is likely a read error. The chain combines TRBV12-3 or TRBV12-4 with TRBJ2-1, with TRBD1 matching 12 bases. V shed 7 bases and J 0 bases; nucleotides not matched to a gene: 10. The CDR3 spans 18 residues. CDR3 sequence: CASNLRDRGLSSYNEQFI. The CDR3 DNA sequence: TGTGCCAGCAATTTGAGGGACAGGGGGCTAAGCTCCTACAATGAGCAGTTCATC.

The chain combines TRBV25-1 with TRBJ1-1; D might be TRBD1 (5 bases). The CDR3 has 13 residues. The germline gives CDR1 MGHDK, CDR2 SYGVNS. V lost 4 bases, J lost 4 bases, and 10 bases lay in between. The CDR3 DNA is TGTGCCAGCAGTGTCAATCAGGGCACTGAAGCTTTCTTT. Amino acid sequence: CASSVNQGTEAFF.

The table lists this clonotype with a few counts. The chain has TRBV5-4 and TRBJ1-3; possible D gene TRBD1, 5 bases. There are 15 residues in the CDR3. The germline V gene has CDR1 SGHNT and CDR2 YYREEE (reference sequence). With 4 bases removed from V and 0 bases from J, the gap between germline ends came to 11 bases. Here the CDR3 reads CASSRGGTSGNTIYF. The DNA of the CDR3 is TGTGCCAGCAGCCGGGGGGGGACCTCTGGAAACACCATATATTTT.

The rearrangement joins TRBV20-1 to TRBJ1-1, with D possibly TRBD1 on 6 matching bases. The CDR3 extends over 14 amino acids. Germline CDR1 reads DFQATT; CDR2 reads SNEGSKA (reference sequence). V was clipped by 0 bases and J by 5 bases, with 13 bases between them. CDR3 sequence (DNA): TGCAGTGCTAGAGATTACAGGGTTGGTACTGAAGCTTTCTTT. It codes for CSARDYRVGTEAFF.

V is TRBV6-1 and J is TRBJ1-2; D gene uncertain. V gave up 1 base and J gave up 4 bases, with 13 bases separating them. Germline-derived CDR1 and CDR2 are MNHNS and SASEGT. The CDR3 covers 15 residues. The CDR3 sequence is CASSEVLGNPYGYTF. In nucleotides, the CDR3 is TGTGCCAGCAGTGAAGTTTTGGGAAACCCCTATGGCTACACCTTC.

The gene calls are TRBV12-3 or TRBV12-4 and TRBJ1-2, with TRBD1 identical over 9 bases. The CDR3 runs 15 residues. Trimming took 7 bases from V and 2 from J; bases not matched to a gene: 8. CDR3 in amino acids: CASNDGTGRNYGYTF. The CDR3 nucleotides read TGTGCCAGCAACGATGGGACAGGGAGAAACTATGGCTACACCTTC.

CDR3 bases: TGTGCCATCAGGACCCAGGGGGCCTCTGGAAACACCATATATTTT. It encodes CAIRTQGASGNTIYF. J is TRBJ1-3 and V is TRBV10-3, with 8 bases matching TRBD1. The germline V gene has CDR1 ENHRY and CDR2 SYGVKD. CDR3 length: 15 residues. Trimming cost V 6 bases and J 0 bases; bases outside gene matches: 4.

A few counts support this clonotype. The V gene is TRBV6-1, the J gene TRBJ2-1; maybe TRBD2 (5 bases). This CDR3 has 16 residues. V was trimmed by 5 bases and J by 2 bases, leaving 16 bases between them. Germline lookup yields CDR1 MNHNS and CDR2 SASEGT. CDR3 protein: CASSPPGYGTYNEQFF. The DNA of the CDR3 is TGTGCCAGCAGTCCCCCGGGGTACGGGACCTACAATGAGCAGTTCTTC.

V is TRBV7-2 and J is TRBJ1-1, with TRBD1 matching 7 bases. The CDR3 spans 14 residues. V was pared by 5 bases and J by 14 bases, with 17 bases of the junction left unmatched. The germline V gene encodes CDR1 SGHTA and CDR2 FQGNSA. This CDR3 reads CASSPGQVRLLGFF. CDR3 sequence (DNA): TGTGCCAGCAGCCCAGGACAGGTCAGGTTGTTGGGGTTCTTT.